This T cell receptor beta chain was identified in a study of neurological immune-mediated disorders. The study, taken as a whole, reports: Any association between clinical or MRI features and the multiple sclerosis repertoire cluster was absent. According to phylogenetic grouping, one related-CDR3 cluster, a possible signature, contained the repertoires of 18 of 34 multiple sclerosis patients. Expanded clones shared no CDR3 amino acid sequences across subjects, suggesting private repertoires in all groups.

The sample holds a few counts of this clonotype. Antigen specificity is unknown. Unsorted libraries were generated from 2 million PBMCs held at -80 degrees C. TCRdb re-called the 5' RACE reads through MiXCR, storing one row per CDR3 protein. Of 85,000 to 90,000 distinct CDR3 sequences in the sample, approximately 4% were seen once. This TCR came from a woman in her forties or fifties with multiple sclerosis. The sample taken for sequencing was PBMCs.

The CDR3 bases are TGTGCCAGCAGCGGACAAGGGGGTATGAACACTGAAGCTTTCTTT. This gives the protein CASSGQGGMNTEAFF. This chain connects TRBV9 to TRBJ1-1; D possibly corresponds to TRBD1 (6 bases). The CDR3 spans 15 residues. The germline V gene has CDR1 SGDLS and CDR2 YYNGEE. Trimming removed 3 bases from V and 0 bases from J, with 12 bases in between.